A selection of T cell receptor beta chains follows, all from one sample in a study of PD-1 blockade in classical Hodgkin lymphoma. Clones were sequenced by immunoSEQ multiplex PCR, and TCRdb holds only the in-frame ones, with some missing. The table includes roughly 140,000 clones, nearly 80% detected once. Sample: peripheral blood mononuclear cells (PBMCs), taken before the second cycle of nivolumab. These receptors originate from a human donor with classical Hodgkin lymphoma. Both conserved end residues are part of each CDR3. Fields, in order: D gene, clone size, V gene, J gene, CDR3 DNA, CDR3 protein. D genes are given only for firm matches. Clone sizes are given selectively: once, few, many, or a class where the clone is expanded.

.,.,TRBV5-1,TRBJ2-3,TGCGCCAGCAGCATAAGCGGAGAAGATACGCAGTATTTT,CASSISGEDTQYF
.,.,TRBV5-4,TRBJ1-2,TGTGCCAGCAGCTTGGCCTGGCAGGGAAATGGCTACACCTTC,CASSLAWQGNGYTF
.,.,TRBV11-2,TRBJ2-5,TGTGCCAGCAGCTTAGGTGGGTGGGCGGAGGAGACCCAGTACTTC,CASSLGGWAEETQYF
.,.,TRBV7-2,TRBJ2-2,TGTGCCAGCAGCTTTCGGGGTAGGAACACCGGGGAGCTGTTTTTT,CASSFRGRNTGELFF
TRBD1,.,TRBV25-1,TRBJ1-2,TGTGCCAGCAGTGAGACAGGGGAGGGCTATGGCTACACCTTC,CASSETGEGYGYTF
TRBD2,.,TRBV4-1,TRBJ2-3,TGCGCCAGCAGCCAATCCGGGACTAACGCGGGGATCCCAGATACGCAGTATTTT,CASSQSGTNAGIPDTQYF
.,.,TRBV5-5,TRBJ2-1,TGTGCCAGCAGCGAAGGGACGGCCAGCTCCTACAATGAGCAGTTCTTC,CASSEGTASSYNEQFF
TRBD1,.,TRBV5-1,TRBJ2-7,TGCGCCAGCAGCGGACAGGGGGCCTCCTACGAGCAGTACTTC,CASSGQGASYEQYF
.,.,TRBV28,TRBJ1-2,TGTGCCAGCAGTTTCCCCACAGGGTTTTATGGCTACACCTTC,CASSFPTGFYGYTF
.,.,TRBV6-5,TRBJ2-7,TGTGCCAGCAGTTACTCTCGGCAGGGGGGAACCTACGAGCAGTACTTC,CASSYSRQGGTYEQYF
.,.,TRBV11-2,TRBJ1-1,TGTGCCAGCAGCCCCAGATGGACAGACAACACTGAAGCTTTCTTT,CASSPRWTDNTEAFF
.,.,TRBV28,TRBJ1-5,TGTGCCAGCAGTTTGGTCTTTGATCAGCCCCAGCATTTT,CASSLVFDQPQHF
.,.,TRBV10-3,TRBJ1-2,TGTGCCATCAGGCCGGACATGATACAATATGGCTACACCTTC,CAIRPDMIQYGYTF
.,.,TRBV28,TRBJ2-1,TGTGCCAGCAGCTGGATACTGAGCGGGGAGCAGTTCTTC,CASSWILSGEQFF
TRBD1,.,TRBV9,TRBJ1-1,TGTGCCAGCAGCGGACACGGGACAGTGAACACTGAAGCTTTCTTT,CASSGHGTVNTEAFF
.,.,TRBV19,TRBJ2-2,TGTGCCAGTAGTATAGACCTTCTACCCACCGGGGAGCTGTTTTTT,CASSIDLLPTGELFF
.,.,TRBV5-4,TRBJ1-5,TGTGCCAGCAGCTTGGATGGTAGTGATCAGCCCCAGCATTTT,CASSLDGSDQPQHF
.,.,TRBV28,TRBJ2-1,TGTGCCAGCAGTTTACGTGAGCAGTTCTTC,CASSLREQFF
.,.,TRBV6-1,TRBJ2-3,TGTGCCAGCAGTGAAGGGGTGGGCACAGATACGCAGTATTTT,CASSEGVGTDTQYF
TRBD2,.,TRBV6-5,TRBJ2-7,TGTGCCATACGGACTAGCGGGAGTTACGAGCAGTACTTC,CAIRTSGSYEQYF
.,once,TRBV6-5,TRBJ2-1,TGTGCCAGCAGTTATAAGAGCTCCTACAATGAGCAGTTCTTC,CASSYKSSYNEQFF
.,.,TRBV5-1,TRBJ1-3,TGCGCCAGCAGCTTGGCCCGGGTGGGCGCTGGAAACACCATATATTTT,CASSLARVGAGNTIYF
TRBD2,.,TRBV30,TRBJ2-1,TGTGCCTGGAGTCCGGGACTAGCGGGTCTCAATGAGCAGTTCTTC,CAWSPGLAGLNEQFF
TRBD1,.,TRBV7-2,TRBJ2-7,TGTGCCAGCAGCTTCACAGGGGGCGCCTCCTACGAGCAGTGCTTC,CASSFTGGASYEQCF
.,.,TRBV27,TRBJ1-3,TGTGCCAGCAGTTTATTGGCAGGCTCTGGAAACACCATATATTTT,CASSLLAGSGNTIYF
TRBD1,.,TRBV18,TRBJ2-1,TGTGCCAGCTCATCTACATCGGGACAGTACAATGAGCAGTTCTTC,CASSSTSGQYNEQFF
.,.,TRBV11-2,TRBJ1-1,TGTGCCAGCAGCTTAGCCGGGTTCGGGGACGAAGCTTTCTTT,CASSLAGFGDEAFF
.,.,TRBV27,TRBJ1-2,TGTGCCAGCAGTTTAGGGGAACTCTATGGCTACACCTTC,CASSLGELYGYTF
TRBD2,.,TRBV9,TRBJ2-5,TGTGCCAGCAGCGTAGACTTGGGACTAGCGGAGGGCCAAGAGACCCAGTACTTC,CASSVDLGLAEGQETQYF
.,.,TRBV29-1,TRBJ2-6,TGCAGCGTCAGAGGTCACGATTCCGGGTCTGGGGCCAACGTCCTGACTTTC,CSVRGHDSGSGANVLTF
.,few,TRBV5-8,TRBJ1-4,TGTGCCAGCAGCTTGGAACCCAGGCCAGGAAAACTGTTTTTT,CASSLEPRPGKLFF